One sample yielded the 12 T cell receptor beta chains listed below, sequenced in a study of blood T cell repertoires in COVID-19. Profiled with immunoSEQ multiplex PCR; TCRdb holds only in-frame clones, not every one. Of roughly 340,000 clones in the sample, more than 75% were seen once. Sample: peripheral blood. Source of these receptors: a woman aged 45-60 years with COVID-19, enrolled during active disease.

The gene calls are TRBV5-6 and TRBJ1-2; D is ambiguous. Germline V gene sequence: CDR1 SGHDT, CDR2 YYEEEE. V gave up 0 bases and J gave up 4 bases, with 16 bases separating them. This CDR3 is built from 16 residues. CDR3 protein: CASSLDSNQVPYGYTF. As DNA, the CDR3 is TGTGCCAGCAGCTTGGATTCTAATCAGGTCCCCTATGGCTACACCTTC.

V usage is TRBV7-6 and J usage is TRBJ2-5; D is uncertain. V dropped 5 bases and J dropped 2 bases, with 15 bases sitting between them. Germline V gene lookup returns CDR1 SGHVS and CDR2 FNYEAQ. The CDR3 has 15 amino acids. The CDR3 loop is CASSPAGGGQETQYF. CDR3 nucleotide sequence: TGTGCCAGCAGCCCTGCCGGCGGCGGTCAAGAGACCCAGTACTTC.

The genes are TRBV6-6 and TRBJ2-1; the D is unclear. Germline loops: CDR1 MNHNY, CDR2 SVGAGI (reference sequence). The CDR3 sequence is 14 residues long. V was trimmed by 6 bases and J by 5 bases, leaving 14 bases between them. The CDR3 nucleotides are TGTGCCAGCAGCTACGTCTTGCGTGACAATGAGCAGTTCTTC. Translation gives CASSYVLRDNEQFF.

The V gene is TRBV3-1 (or the pseudogene TRBV3-2), the J gene TRBJ2-5; 11 nucleotides line up with TRBD2. The V segment lost 3 bases and the J segment 2 bases; nucleotides outside the gene matches: 8. CDR3 length: 17 residues. Germline V lookup: CDR1 LGHDT, CDR2 YNNKEL (reference sequence). As DNA, the CDR3 is TGTGCCAGCAGCCACGTTCCGGGACTAGCGGAACAAGAGACCCAGTACTTC. This codes for CASSHVPGLAEQETQYF.

The V call is TRBV24-1, the J call TRBJ1-2, with 7 bases fitting TRBD1. CDR1 and CDR2 from the germline V gene are KGHDR and SFDVKD. There are 14 residues in the CDR3. After removal of 0 bases from V and 4 bases from J, the junction contained 1 base not matched to a gene. The CDR3 spells CATSDLRTGYGYTF. The CDR3 DNA reads TGTGCCACCAGTGATTTGAGGACAGGCTATGGCTACACCTTC.

The chain employs TRBV2 and TRBJ1-5; D unresolved. Germline CDR1 and CDR2: SNHLY and FYNNEI. Trimming took off 2 bases at V and 0 bases at J, with 5 bases between the two ends. This CDR3 is built from 14 residues. CDR3 residues: CASSEQVSNQPQHF. For the CDR3, the DNA is TGTGCCAGCAGTGAACAGGTTAGCAATCAGCCCCAGCATTTT.

In its sample, this clone was seen a few times. The V call is TRBV27, the J call TRBJ1-4; D is uncertain. Germline V lookup: CDR1 MNHEY, CDR2 SMNVEV (reference sequence). There are 13 residues in the CDR3. The V end was cut by 4 bases, the J end by 7 bases, with 10 bases between. The CDR3 loop is CASSSGYLEKLFF. The CDR3 nucleotides are TGTGCCAGCAGTTCGGGATATCTTGAAAAACTGTTTTTT.

This chain uses TRBV5-8 with TRBJ2-1; D remains unclear. Trimming stripped 0 bases from V and 3 bases from J, with 16 bases between. The CDR3 consists of 17 residues. The germline V gene has CDR1 SGHTS and CDR2 YDEGEE. CDR3: CASSLAINSPNYNEQFF. The CDR3 DNA reads TGTGCCAGCAGCTTGGCTATTAACTCCCCGAACTACAATGAGCAGTTCTTC. Full variable domain (remainder filled in from reference TRBV5-8 and TRBJ2-1): EAGVTQSPTHLIKTRGQQATLRCSPISGHTSVYWYQQALGLGLQFLLWYDEGEERNRGNFPPRFSGRQFPNYSSELNVNALELEDSALYLCASSLAINSPNYNEQFFGPGTRLTVL.

V and J are TRBV19 and TRBJ2-1; 11 positions match TRBD2. Germline CDR1 is LNHDA and CDR2 is SQIVND (reference sequence). The length of the CDR3 is 16 residues. After removal of 5 bases from V and 4 bases from J, the junction contained 7 bases not matched to a gene. The CDR3 DNA reads TGTGCCAGTAGTTCTAGCGGGAGGAGGGATTACAATGAGCAGTTCTTC. The encoded protein is CASSSSGRRDYNEQFF.

This sequence joins TRBV4-1 and TRBJ2-7; 9 nucleotides agree with TRBD1. Germline CDR1 and CDR2: MGHRA and YSYEKL. Losses at the gene ends were 0 bases for V and 6 bases for J; bases not matched to a gene: 9. The CDR3 loop spans 16 amino acids. CDR3 amino acids: CASSQEGGTGLGEQYF. DNA for the CDR3: TGCGCCAGCAGCCAAGAAGGGGGGACAGGGTTGGGCGAGCAGTACTTC.

This clone was detected ten times or more. The chain uses TRBV4-1 and TRBJ2-7, with TRBD2 matching over 8 bases. The trim removed 0 bases at V and 4 bases at J, leaving 11 bases unmatched. The germline CDR1 and CDR2 sequences are MGHRA and YSYEKL. This CDR3 contains 17 residues. CDR3 coding DNA: TGCGCCAGCAGCCAAGAACCCCCGGGACTAGAAAATTACGAGCAGTACTTC. Translation: CASSQEPPGLENYEQYF.

The chain employs TRBV3-1 (or the pseudogene TRBV3-2) and TRBJ2-7; D gene unclear. The CDR3 runs 14 residues. V was cut by 2 bases and J by 2 bases, with 10 bases left in between. Germline CDR1 reads LGHDT; CDR2 reads YNNKEL (reference sequence). The CDR3 protein is CASSQLGTTYEQYF. CDR3 coding DNA: TGTGCCAGCAGCCAATTGGGCACCACCTACGAGCAGTACTTC.